The 30 T cell receptor beta chains below all came from one sample that was sequenced in a study of T cell changes during pregnancy in multiple sclerosis. Only in-frame clones appear in the TCRdb table, and some are missing; sequencing was by immunoSEQ multiplex PCR. The table lists about 100,000 clones, about 93% of them singletons, with 0.99% in the top ten. The sequencing used peripheral blood, collected after pregnancy. The receptors stem from a female donor with multiple sclerosis, enrolled in a pregnancy study.

The rearrangement joins TRBV6-6 to TRBJ1-2; 7 bases match TRBD1. Germline values: CDR1 MNHNY, CDR2 SVGAGI (reference sequence). V trimming: 0 bases; J trimming: 8 bases; junction bases outside the gene matches: 9. The CDR3 length is 15 residues. CDR3 sequence reads: CASSYSRGNNGGYTF. Here the CDR3 DNA reads TGTGCCAGCAGTTACTCCAGGGGGAATAATGGGGGCTACACCTTC.

This clone was found once. This chain links TRBV5-6 with TRBJ2-5, with a tentative D call TRBD2 (6 bases). Germline V gene sequence: CDR1 SGHDT, CDR2 YYEEEE. CDR3 length: 15 residues. Deletions cut 4 bases from V and 13 bases from J, with 26 bases between. The chain's CDR3 is CASSLWGGAENTGYF. The CDR3 bases are TGTGCCAGCAGCCTGTGGGGCGGGGCGGAGAATACTGGGTACTTC.

The rearrangement links TRBV15 to TRBJ1-5; tentatively, D is TRBD1 (6 bases). The germline V gene encodes CDR1 LNHNV and CDR2 YYDKDF (reference sequence). The CDR3 runs 15 residues. Trimming took 2 bases from V and 3 from J, leaving 11 bases between them. In DNA, the CDR3 is TGTGCCACCAGCAGAACCAGGGGAAACAATCAGCCCCAGCATTTT. It translates to CATSRTRGNNQPQHF.

For the CDR3, the DNA is TGTGCCAGCAGCGGGCAGGGGGCCTACGAGCAGTACTTC. Amino acids: CASSGQGAYEQYF. J is TRBJ2-7 and V is TRBV27; 7 nucleotides align to TRBD1. Germline V gives CDR1 MNHEY, CDR2 SMNVEV (reference sequence). The trim removed 6 bases at V and 2 bases at J, leaving 4 bases unmatched. The CDR3 runs to 13 residues.

The chain uses TRBV6-1 and TRBJ2-7; 9 bases align to TRBD1. Germline V gene sequence: CDR1 MNHNS, CDR2 SASEGT. J was trimmed by 4 bases and V by 6 bases; bases with no gene match: 7. This CDR3 has 14 residues. CDR3 sequence (DNA): TGTGCCAGCAGGTGGGGACAGGGTGGTTACGAGCAGTACTTC. Its protein product is CASRWGQGGYEQYF.

J is TRBJ2-7 and V is TRBV11-2; D perhaps matches TRBD2 (6 bases). V was shortened by 2 bases and J by 5 bases, with 10 bases between the two germline ends. The CDR3 is 13 amino acids. The germline gives CDR1 SGHAT, CDR2 FQNNGV. CDR3 DNA: TGTGCCAGCAGCTTATGGAGGGTTCACGAGCAGTACTTC. It translates to CASSLWRVHEQYF.

The chain is built from TRBV7-3 and TRBJ2-5; D possibly corresponds to TRBD1 (6 bases). Deletions cut 1 base from V and 4 bases from J, with 10 bases between. Germline CDR1 reads SGHTA; CDR2 reads FQGTGA. The length of the CDR3 is 14 residues. CDR3 residues: CASSLNPGVETQYF. The CDR3 nucleotides read TGTGCCAGCAGCTTAAACCCAGGGGTAGAGACCCAGTACTTC.

The chain employs TRBV9 and TRBJ1-1; D ambiguous. Trimming cost V 4 bases and J 4 bases, with 8 bases left between them. Germline CDR1 is SGDLS and CDR2 is YYNGEE. The CDR3 is made up of 12 amino acids. This CDR3 is CASSIGLTEAFF. CDR3 DNA: TGTGCCAGCAGCATAGGGCTCACTGAAGCTTTCTTT. Combining the CDR3 with reference TRBV9 and TRBJ1-1 gives the whole variable domain DSGVTQTPKHLITATGQRVTLRCSPRSGDLSVYWYQQSLDQGLQFLIQYYNGEERAKGNILERFSAQQFPDLHSELNLSSLELGDSALYFCASSIGLTEAFFGQGTRLTVV.

V is TRBV5-1 and J is TRBJ1-1, with D perhaps matching TRBD1 (5 bases). The germline V and J ends were trimmed by 5 bases and 0 bases, with 20 bases remaining between them. The germline V gene has CDR1 SGHRS and CDR2 YFSETQ. There are 17 residues in the CDR3. In DNA form, the CDR3 reads TGCGCCAGCAGTCCCCGCTCGGCGGGGGGATTGAACACTGAAGCTTTCTTT. Residues: CASSPRSAGGLNTEAFF.

The chain couples TRBV2 to TRBJ2-7; 7 bases are shared with TRBD2. The ends lost 3 bases at V and 4 bases at J; junction bases unmatched: 9. Germline V CDR1 and CDR2: SNHLY, FYNNEI. The CDR3 runs to 15 residues. The CDR3 DNA is TGTGCCAGCAGTGACGCAACTAGCGTAGGTTACGAGCAGTACTTC. The encoded protein is CASSDATSVGYEQYF.

The chain is built from TRBV5-1 and TRBJ2-1; 7 bases agree with TRBD1. This CDR3 region has 14 residues. In germline, CDR1 is SGHRS, CDR2 YFSETQ. With V trimmed by 4 bases and J by 4 bases, 5 bases remained unmatched. In nucleotides, the CDR3 is TGCGCCAGCAGCCTTAAACAGGGGTACAATGAGCAGTTCTTC. It specifies CASSLKQGYNEQFF.

J is TRBJ2-7 and V is TRBV27; D is possibly TRBD1 (7 bases). CDR1 is MNHEY, CDR2 SMNVEV, per germline (reference sequence). The CDR3 runs 15 residues. V was clipped by 2 bases and J by 3 bases, with 14 bases between them. CDR3 coding DNA: TGTGCCAGCAGTTTAAGGGGGGACAGTTTCTACGAGCAGTACTTC. This codes for CASSLRGDSFYEQYF.

The chain couples TRBV1 to TRBJ2-5; the table's TRBD2 call for D was not verified on the DNA. TRBV1 is deemed a pseudogene. The CDR3 loop spans 17 amino acids. CDR3 residues: CTGFPGLAARLKETQYF. In DNA form, the CDR3 reads TGCACCGGATTCCCGGGACTAGCGGCGAGACTCAAAGAGACCCAGTACTTC.

The chain carries TRBV15 and TRBJ2-2; 12 bases are shared with TRBD1. Germline loops: CDR1 LNHNV, CDR2 YYDKDF (reference sequence). The CDR3 has 18 residues. Trimming at V came to 2 bases and at J to 6 bases, leaving 10 bases not matched to a gene. DNA for the CDR3: TGTGCCACCAGCAGAAGCGGGTCCGGGACAGGGGGCTCCGGGGAGCTGTTTTTT. It encodes CATSRSGSGTGGSGELFF.

The chain couples TRBV7-9 to TRBJ2-1; TRBD2 agrees at 12 bases. V shed 5 bases and J 9 bases; nucleotides not matched to a gene: 11. From germline, CDR1 is SEHNR and CDR2 FQNEAQ (reference sequence). This CDR3 is built from 16 residues. For the CDR3, the DNA is TGTGCCAGCAGCGCCCTGACTAGCGGGAGTGGTGGTGAGCAGTTCTTC. Its protein product is CASSALTSGSGGEQFF.

The chain recombines TRBV5-1 with TRBJ1-1, with 12 bases that match TRBD1. V lost 0 bases to trimming and J lost 4 bases; unmatched junction nucleotides: 7. CDR1 is SGHRS and CDR2 is YFSETQ in the germline V gene. The CDR3 sequence is 17 residues long. The CDR3 coding sequence is TGCGCCAGCAGCTTGGAGGGACAGGGGGCCCCGAGCACTGAAGCTTTCTTT. It yields the protein CASSLEGQGAPSTEAFF. The complete variable domain, with remaining parts taken from reference TRBV5-1 and TRBJ1-1, reads KAGVTQTPRYLIKTRGQQVTLSCSPISGHRSVSWYQQTPGQGLQFLFEYFSETQRNKGNFPGRFSGRQFSNSRSEMNVSTLELGDSALYLCASSLEGQGAPSTEAFFGQGTRLTVV.

The J gene is TRBJ2-6, the V gene TRBV5-1; D gene uncertain. CDR3 length equals 15 residues. Trimming took off 1 base at V and 0 bases at J, with 5 bases between the two ends. Germline CDR1 is SGHRS and CDR2 is YFSETQ. CDR3 protein: CASSLPGSGANVLTF. The CDR3 bases are TGCGCCAGCAGCTTGCCAGGCTCTGGGGCCAACGTCCTGACTTTC.

V and J are TRBV5-1 and TRBJ2-7; 7 bases map to TRBD2. The length of the CDR3 is 14 residues. CDR1 is SGHRS, CDR2 YFSETQ, per germline. The junction had 6 bases not matched to a gene; V was cut back by 4 bases and J by 2 bases. In DNA form, the CDR3 reads TGCGCCAGCAGCCCTGGGGGGGGAACCTACGAGCAGTACTTC. Protein sequence: CASSPGGGTYEQYF. The full variable domain, its missing parts supplied by reference TRBV5-1 and TRBJ2-7, is KAGVTQTPRYLIKTRGQQVTLSCSPISGHRSVSWYQQTPGQGLQFLFEYFSETQRNKGNFPGRFSGRQFSNSRSEMNVSTLELGDSALYLCASSPGGGTYEQYFGPGTRLTVT.

The J gene is TRBJ1-2, the V gene TRBV29-1; TRBD1 agrees at 8 bases. Germline lookup yields CDR1 SQVTM and CDR2 ANQGSEA. Unmatched junction bases numbered 4, after V lost 5 bases and J lost 8 bases. The CDR3 is 11 residues long. CDR3 DNA: TGCAGCGTTTGGACAGGGAACGGCTACACCTTC. The encoded protein is CSVWTGNGYTF.

The rearrangement joins TRBV25-1 to TRBJ1-2, with D perhaps TRBD1 (5 bases). Deletions cut 9 bases from V and 4 bases from J, with 15 bases between. Germline V gene sequence: CDR1 MGHDK, CDR2 SYGVNS. This CDR3 spans 13 amino acids. CDR3 bases: TGTGCCAGTTTGCGGGGCGCGGGCTATGGCTACACCTTC. As protein: CASLRGAGYGYTF.

The rearrangement uses TRBV30 and TRBJ2-7; the D gene is possibly TRBD1 (6 bases). Germline lookup yields CDR1 GTSNPN and CDR2 SVGIG (reference sequence). V was clipped by 1 base and J by 2 bases, with 12 bases between them. The CDR3 sequence is 14 residues long. CDR3 loop: CAWSETGAAYEQYF. CDR3 sequence (DNA): TGTGCCTGGAGTGAGACAGGCGCCGCCTACGAGCAGTACTTC. Supplemented by reference TRBV30 and TRBJ2-7, the full variable domain reads SQTIHQWPATLVQPVGSPLSLECTVEGTSNPNLYWYRQAAGRGLQLLFYSVGIGQISSEVPQNLSASRPQDRQFILSSKKLLLSDSGFYLCAWSETGAAYEQYFGPGTRLTVT.

The rearrangement joins TRBV27 to TRBJ2-7; D is uncertain. Trimming stripped 3 bases from V and 4 bases from J, with 22 bases between. The CDR3 has 17 residues. The germline gives CDR1 MNHEY, CDR2 SMNVEV (reference sequence). The CDR3 region has the DNA TGTGCCAGCAGTTTCTGGAGCCCCCTAGAATTCCGGTACGAGCAGTACTTC. Its protein is CASSFWSPLEFRYEQYF.

CDR3 nucleotide sequence: TGTGCCAGCAGCTTAAGACTAGCGGGATGGTATGAGCAGTTCTTC. It codes for CASSLRLAGWYEQFF. This rearrangement joins TRBV7-2 to TRBJ2-1, with TRBD2 identical over 11 bases. The trim removed 2 bases at V and 8 bases at J, leaving 5 bases unmatched. CDR3 length: 15 residues. The germline V gene encodes CDR1 SGHTA and CDR2 FQGNSA.

This chain joins TRBV7-9 and TRBJ1-2, with a tentative D call TRBD1 (5 bases). V lost 4 bases and J lost 6, with 15 bases in between. This CDR3 contains 14 residues. The V gene's germline CDR1 is SEHNR and CDR2 FQNEAQ (reference sequence). The CDR3 DNA reads TGTGCCAGCAGCTCACGTTGGGGCGCAAATGGCTACACCTTC. Translating gives CASSSRWGANGYTF.

V and J are TRBV30 and TRBJ2-3; 11 bases map to TRBD2. CDR3 size: 14 residues. Germline CDR1 GTSNPN, CDR2 SVGIG (reference sequence). V was clipped by 4 bases and J by 5 bases; unmatched bases: 5. CDR3 nucleotides: TGTGCCTGGAAACGACTAGCGGGAAGAGATACGCAGTATTTT. Amino acids: CAWKRLAGRDTQYF.

This clone appeared once. J is TRBJ2-2 and V is TRBV28, with D possibly TRBD2 on 7 matching bases. Trimming removed 3 bases from V and 3 bases from J, with 14 bases in between. CDR1 is MDHEN, CDR2 SYDVKM, per germline. CDR3 length: 16 amino acids. The CDR3 DNA reads TGTGCCAGCAGTTTCCTCCCCGGGGGGCACACCGGGGAGCTGTTTTTT. It translates to CASSFLPGGHTGELFF.

In DNA, the CDR3 is TGTGCCAGCAGCTTAAGACGGGAGGGGGAGACCCAGTACTTC. This gives the protein CASSLRREGETQYF. The chain recombines TRBV13 with TRBJ2-5, with 8 nucleotides matching TRBD2. V was pared by 2 bases and J by 5 bases, with 4 bases of the junction left unmatched. There are 14 residues in the CDR3. Per germline, CDR1 PRHDT and CDR2 FYEKMQ (reference sequence).

The gene calls are TRBV2 and TRBJ2-1, with a weak D call TRBD1 (6 bases). Trimming shortened V by 0 bases and J by 15 bases, and 18 bases separated the two germline ends. Germline values: CDR1 SNHLY, CDR2 FYNNEI. The CDR3 loop spans 14 amino acids. CDR3 in DNA: TGTGCCAGCAGTGAAGCCGGGTACAGGGACACCGGGTTCTTC. Translating it yields CASSEAGYRDTGFF. Drawing the rest from reference TRBV2 and TRBJ2-1, the complete variable domain is EPEVTQTPSHQVTQMGQEVILRCVPISNHLYFYWYRQILGQKVEFLVSFYNNEISEKSEIFDDQFSVERPDGSNFTLKIRSTKLEDSAMYFCASSEAGYRDTGFFGPGTRLTVL.

The gene calls are TRBV9 and TRBJ2-1; 7 bases align to TRBD2. Germline assignment: CDR1 SGDLS and CDR2 YYNGEE. The CDR3 is 13 residues long. With 8 bases clipped from V and 3 bases from J, the junction kept 5 bases outside the gene matches. This chain's CDR3 is CASQRESYNEQFF. The CDR3 nucleotides are TGTGCCAGTCAGCGGGAAAGCTACAATGAGCAGTTCTTC.

The J gene is TRBJ1-1, the V gene TRBV2; 10 nucleotides match TRBD1. CDR3 length: 15 amino acids. CDR1 SNHLY and CDR2 FYNNEI come from the germline V gene. Trimming removed 6 bases from V and 3 bases from J; junction bases left unmatched: 7. CDR3 loop: CASRTGGAVDTEAFF. The CDR3 bases are TGTGCCAGCAGGACAGGGGGCGCGGTGGACACTGAAGCTTTCTTT.